This T cell receptor (beta chain) is from a study of blood T cell repertoires in COVID-19. As for the study in general: Acute-phase and convalescent COVID-19 samples originated in the United States, Italy and Spain.

Cohort 3 recovered donors had two negative PCRs, clearance, or symptom resolution. Study processing details: How many nucleated cells were present was estimated from reference gene primer amplification. Using immunoSEQ multiplex PCR, the repertoire was profiled, and TCRdb retains in-frame clones only, with some absent. That table gives V, J and clone size, and the DNA gave D and trimming. The repertoire has 300,000 to 400,000 clones, about 92% of them found once; the top ten carry 2.6%. After removal of 4 bases from V and 3 bases from J, the junction contained 9 bases not matched to a gene. The CDR3 runs 16 residues. CDR1 LNHDA and CDR2 SQIVND come from the germline V gene (reference sequence).

The clonotype originates from a man aged 60-69 years who had recovered from COVID-19. The chain couples TRBV19 to TRBJ1-2, with TRBD1 matching over 9 bases. Sample: PBMCs or T cells enriched from blood (not recorded which). The CDR3 reads CASSNHHRGPHYGYTF. CDR3 DNA sequence: TGTGCCAGTAGTAACCACCACAGGGGGCCCCACTATGGCTACACCTTC.